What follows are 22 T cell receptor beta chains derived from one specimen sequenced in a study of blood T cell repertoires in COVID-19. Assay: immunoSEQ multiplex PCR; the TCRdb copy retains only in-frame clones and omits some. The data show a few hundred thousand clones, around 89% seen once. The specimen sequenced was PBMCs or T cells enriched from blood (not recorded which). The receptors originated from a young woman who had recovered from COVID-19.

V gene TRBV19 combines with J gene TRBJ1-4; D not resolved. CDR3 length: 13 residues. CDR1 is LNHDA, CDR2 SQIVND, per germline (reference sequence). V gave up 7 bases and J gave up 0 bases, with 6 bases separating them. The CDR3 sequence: CASKATTNEKLFF. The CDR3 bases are TGTGCCAGTAAAGCCACAACTAATGAAAAACTGTTTTTT.

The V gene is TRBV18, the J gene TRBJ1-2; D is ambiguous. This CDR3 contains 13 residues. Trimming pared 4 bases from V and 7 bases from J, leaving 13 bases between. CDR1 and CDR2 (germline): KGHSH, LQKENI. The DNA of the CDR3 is TGTGCCAGCTCACTCTCCGAGGGAGTTGGCTACACCTTC. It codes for CASSLSEGVGYTF.

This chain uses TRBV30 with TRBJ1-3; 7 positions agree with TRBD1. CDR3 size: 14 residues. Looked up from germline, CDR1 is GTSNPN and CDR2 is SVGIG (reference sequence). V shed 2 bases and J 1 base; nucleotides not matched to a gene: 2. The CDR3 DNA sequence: TGTGCCTGGAGTTTGACAGGGTCTGGAAACACCATATATTTT. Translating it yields CAWSLTGSGNTIYF.

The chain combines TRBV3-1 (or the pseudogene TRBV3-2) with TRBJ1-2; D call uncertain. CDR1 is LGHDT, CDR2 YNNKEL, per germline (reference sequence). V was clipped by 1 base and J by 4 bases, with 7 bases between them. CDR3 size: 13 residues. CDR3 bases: TGTGCCAGCAGCCAAGGCTCGGTCTATGGCTACACCTTC. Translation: CASSQGSVYGYTF.

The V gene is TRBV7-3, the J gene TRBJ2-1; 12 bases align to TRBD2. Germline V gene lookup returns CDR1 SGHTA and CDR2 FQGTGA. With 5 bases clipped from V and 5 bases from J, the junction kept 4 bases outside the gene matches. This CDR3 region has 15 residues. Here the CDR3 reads CASSLTSGGDNEQFF. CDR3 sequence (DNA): TGTGCCAGCAGCCTGACTAGCGGGGGCGACAATGAGCAGTTCTTC.

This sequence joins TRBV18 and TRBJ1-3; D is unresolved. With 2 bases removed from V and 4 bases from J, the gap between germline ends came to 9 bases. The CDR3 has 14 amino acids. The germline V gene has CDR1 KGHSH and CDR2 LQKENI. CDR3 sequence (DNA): TGTGCCAGCTCACCAAGCATCTCCGGAAACACCATATATTTT. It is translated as CASSPSISGNTIYF.

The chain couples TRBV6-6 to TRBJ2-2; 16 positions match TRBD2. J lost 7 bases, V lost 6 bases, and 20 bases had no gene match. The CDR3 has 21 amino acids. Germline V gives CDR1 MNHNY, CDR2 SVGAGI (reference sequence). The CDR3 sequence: CASSTATPGLAGGPSSGELFF. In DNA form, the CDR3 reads TGTGCCAGCAGCACCGCCACACCGGGACTAGCGGGGGGGCCGTCGAGCGGGGAGCTGTTTTTT.

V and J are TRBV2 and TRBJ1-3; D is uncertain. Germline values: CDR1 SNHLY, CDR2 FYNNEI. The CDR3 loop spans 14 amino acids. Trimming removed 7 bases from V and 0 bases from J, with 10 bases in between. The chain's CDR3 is CASIGSRSGNTIYF. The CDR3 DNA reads TGTGCCAGCATTGGGAGCCGCTCTGGAAACACCATATATTTT.

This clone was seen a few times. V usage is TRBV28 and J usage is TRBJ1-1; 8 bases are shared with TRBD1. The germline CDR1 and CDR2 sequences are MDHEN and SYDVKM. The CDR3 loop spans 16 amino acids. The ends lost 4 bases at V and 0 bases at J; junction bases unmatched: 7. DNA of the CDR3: TGTGCCAGCAGTTCCTCGACAGGGGTCATGAACACTGAAGCTTTCTTT. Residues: CASSSSTGVMNTEAFF.

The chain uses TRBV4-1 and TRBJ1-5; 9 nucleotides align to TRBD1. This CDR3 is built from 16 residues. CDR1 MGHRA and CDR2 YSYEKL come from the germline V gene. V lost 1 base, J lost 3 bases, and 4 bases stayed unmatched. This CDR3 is CASSQGTGAYNQPQHF. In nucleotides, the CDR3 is TGCGCCAGCAGCCAAGGGACAGGGGCCTACAATCAGCCCCAGCATTTT.

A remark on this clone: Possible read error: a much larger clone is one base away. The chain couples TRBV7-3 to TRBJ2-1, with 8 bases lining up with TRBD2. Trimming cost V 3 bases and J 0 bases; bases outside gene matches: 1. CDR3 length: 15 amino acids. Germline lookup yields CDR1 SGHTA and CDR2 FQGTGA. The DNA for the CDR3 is TGTGCCAGCAGCTTGCGGGGGGACTCCTACAATGAGCAGTTCTTC. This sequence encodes CASSLRGDSYNEQFF.

The CDR3 DNA is TGCGCCAGCAGCCAGGGCTACACTGAAGCTTTCTTT. It translates to CASSQGYTEAFF. The V call is TRBV4-1, the J call TRBJ1-1; D remains ambiguous. V was shortened by 3 bases and J by 3 bases, with 5 bases between the two germline ends. CDR3 length: 12 residues. Germline CDR1 is MGHRA and CDR2 is YSYEKL.

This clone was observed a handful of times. The CDR3 spells CAWSPGAGYGYTF. CDR3 bases: TGTGCCTGGAGCCCTGGGGCCGGGTATGGCTACACCTTC. V and J are TRBV30 and TRBJ1-2, with TRBD1 as a possible D gene (5 bases). Trimming removed 3 bases from V and 5 bases from J, with 13 bases in between. This CDR3 is built from 13 residues. Germline V CDR1 and CDR2: GTSNPN, SVGIG (reference sequence).

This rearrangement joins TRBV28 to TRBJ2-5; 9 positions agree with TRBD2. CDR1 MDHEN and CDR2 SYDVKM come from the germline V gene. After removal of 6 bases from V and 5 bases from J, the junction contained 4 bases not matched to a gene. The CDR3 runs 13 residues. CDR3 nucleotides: TGTGCCAGCAGACGGACTAGCGCCGAGACCCAGTACTTC. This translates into CASRRTSAETQYF.

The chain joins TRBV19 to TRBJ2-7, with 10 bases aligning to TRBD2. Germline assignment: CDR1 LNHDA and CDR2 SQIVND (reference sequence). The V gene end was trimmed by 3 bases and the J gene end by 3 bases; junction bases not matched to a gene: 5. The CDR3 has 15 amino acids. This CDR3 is CASSITSGVGYEQYF. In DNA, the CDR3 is TGTGCCAGTAGTATTACTAGCGGGGTTGGCTACGAGCAGTACTTC.

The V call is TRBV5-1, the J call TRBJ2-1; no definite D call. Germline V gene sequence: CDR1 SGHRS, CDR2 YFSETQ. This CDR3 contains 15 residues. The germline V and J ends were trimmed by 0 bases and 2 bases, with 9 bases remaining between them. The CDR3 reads CASSLAQATYNEQFF. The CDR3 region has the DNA TGCGCCAGCAGCTTGGCGCAGGCTACCTACAATGAGCAGTTCTTC.

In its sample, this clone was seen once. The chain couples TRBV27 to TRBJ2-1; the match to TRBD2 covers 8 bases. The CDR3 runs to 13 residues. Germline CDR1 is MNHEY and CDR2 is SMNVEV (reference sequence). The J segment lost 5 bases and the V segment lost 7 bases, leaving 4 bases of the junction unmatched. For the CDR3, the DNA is TGTGCCAGCATAGCGGGGCTCGACAATGAGCAGTTCTTC. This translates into CASIAGLDNEQFF.

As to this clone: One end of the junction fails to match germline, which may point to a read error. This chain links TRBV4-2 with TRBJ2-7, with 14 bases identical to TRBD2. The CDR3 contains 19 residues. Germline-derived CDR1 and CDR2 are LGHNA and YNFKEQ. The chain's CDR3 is CASSLKGGLAGAMSSEQYF. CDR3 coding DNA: TGTGCCAGCAGCCTGAAGGGGGGACTAGCGGGGGCAATGTCCTCCGAGCAGTACTTC.

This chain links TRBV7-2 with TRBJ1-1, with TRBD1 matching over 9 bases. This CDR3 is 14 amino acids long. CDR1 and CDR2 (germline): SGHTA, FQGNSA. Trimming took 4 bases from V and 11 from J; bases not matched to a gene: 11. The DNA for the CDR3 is TGTGCCAGCAGCTCGCCGGGACAGGGTTTGTGGGCTTTCTTT. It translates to CASSSPGQGLWAFF.

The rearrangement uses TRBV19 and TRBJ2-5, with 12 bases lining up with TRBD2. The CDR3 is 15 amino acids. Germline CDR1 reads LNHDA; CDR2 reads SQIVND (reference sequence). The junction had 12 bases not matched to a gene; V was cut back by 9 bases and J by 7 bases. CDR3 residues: CASHTSGGTLGTQYF. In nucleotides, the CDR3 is TGTGCCAGCCATACTAGCGGGGGGACCCTCGGGACCCAGTACTTC.

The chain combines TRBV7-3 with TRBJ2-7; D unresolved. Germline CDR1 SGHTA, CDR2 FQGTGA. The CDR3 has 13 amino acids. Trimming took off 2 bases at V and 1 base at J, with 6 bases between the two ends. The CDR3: CASSLAASYEQYF. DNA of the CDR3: TGTGCCAGCAGCTTAGCGGCTTCCTACGAGCAGTACTTC.

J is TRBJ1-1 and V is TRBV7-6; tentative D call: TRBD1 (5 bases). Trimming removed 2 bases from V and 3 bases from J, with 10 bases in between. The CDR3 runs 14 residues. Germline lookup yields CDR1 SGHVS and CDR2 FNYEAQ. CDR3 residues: CASSLRAGYTEAFF. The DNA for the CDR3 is TGTGCCAGCAGCTTAAGGGCAGGGTACACTGAAGCTTTCTTT.